A single sample gave rise to the 23 T cell receptor beta chains below, sequenced in a study of tumour-infiltrating T cells in Burkitt lymphoma. The data were produced by immunoSEQ multiplex PCR, yet TCRdb's version contains in-frame clones alone and is incomplete. Found here are 6,400 or so clones, more than 70% of them singletons; the top ten hold about 11%. The sequenced sample consisted of tumor tissue. The receptors were gathered from a human donor with Burkitt lymphoma.

The V call is TRBV27, the J call TRBJ2-7; 9 bases are a match to TRBD2. This CDR3 spans 16 amino acids. V was pared by 1 base and J by 2 bases, with 6 bases of the junction left unmatched. Germline V lookup: CDR1 MNHEY, CDR2 SMNVEV (reference sequence). For the CDR3, the DNA is TGTGCCAGCAGTTTATTACTTAGCGGGAGACCCTACGAGCAGTACTTC. Translated, it gives CASSLLLSGRPYEQYF.

This chain joins TRBV18 and TRBJ2-7, with D maybe TRBD2 (6 bases). The V end lost 5 bases, the J end lost 3 bases, and 17 bases lay between the germline ends. Germline assignment: CDR1 KGHSH and CDR2 LQKENI. The length of the CDR3 is 15 residues. The CDR3 here is CASSYRDSSYYEQYF. CDR3 DNA: TGTGCCAGCTCATACCGGGACTCAAGCTACTACGAGCAGTACTTC.

The chain links TRBV20-1 to TRBJ1-1, with D possibly being TRBD1 (5 bases). CDR1 DFQATT and CDR2 SNEGSKA come from the germline V gene (reference sequence). V was trimmed by 6 bases and J by 10 bases, leaving 15 bases between them. This CDR3 region has 11 residues. CDR3 DNA: TGCAGTGCCAGGGTTGGTCTCGCAGCTTTCTTT. This gives the protein CSARVGLAAFF.

V and J are TRBV9 and TRBJ1-2; no firm D call. CDR3 length equals 14 residues. Germline CDR1 SGDLS, CDR2 YYNGEE. Trimming took off 4 bases at V and 5 bases at J, with 15 bases between the two ends. The chain's CDR3 is CASSSLPVGYGYTF. The CDR3, as DNA: TGTGCCAGCAGCAGTCTCCCAGTAGGTTATGGCTACACCTTC.

V gene TRBV11-1 combines with J gene TRBJ2-2, with TRBD2 matching over 7 bases. V lost 2 bases, J lost 4 bases, and 7 bases stayed unmatched. The germline gives CDR1 SGHAT, CDR2 FQDESV (reference sequence). The CDR3 sequence is 16 residues long. The CDR3, as DNA: TGTGCCAGCAGCTTACATCCAGGGAGGGCCACCGGGGAGCTGTTTTTT. Residues: CASSLHPGRATGELFF.

Only a few counts were recorded for this clone. CDR3 sequence reads: CASSLGAGYEQYF. The CDR3 DNA reads TGCGCCAGCAGCTTGGGGGCAGGCTACGAGCAGTACTTC. The chain has TRBV5-1 and TRBJ2-7; unclear D gene. Trimming shortened V by 0 bases and J by 3 bases, and 7 bases separated the two germline ends. The CDR3 contains 13 residues. Germline V gene sequence: CDR1 SGHRS, CDR2 YFSETQ.

The genes are TRBV9 and TRBJ2-1; D ambiguous. V was trimmed by 4 bases and J by 8 bases, leaving 22 bases between them. The CDR3 covers 16 residues. CDR1 is SGDLS, CDR2 YYNGEE, per germline. CDR3 DNA sequence: TGTGCCAGCAGCCCCCGTAAGCCCCTCCCTTTGGATGAGCAGTTCTTC. It codes for CASSPRKPLPLDEQFF.

The chain couples TRBV27 to TRBJ2-5; 10 bases map to TRBD1. This CDR3 spans 15 amino acids. Trimming took 4 bases from V and 4 from J; bases not matched to a gene: 6. The germline V gene has CDR1 MNHEY and CDR2 SMNVEV (reference sequence). The CDR3 is CASSWRTGGGETQYF. The CDR3 DNA reads TGTGCCAGCAGTTGGAGGACAGGGGGAGGAGAGACCCAGTACTTC.

The CDR3 coding sequence is TGTGCCAGCAGCTTCCTGTCTAGAAACGAGCAGTACTTC. This sequence encodes CASSFLSRNEQYF. This chain connects TRBV5-6 to TRBJ2-7; D unresolved. CDR1 SGHDT and CDR2 YYEEEE come from the germline V gene. The CDR3 has 13 amino acids. Trimming removed 2 bases from V and 5 bases from J, with 11 bases in between.

This clone was counted a single time. The V gene is TRBV5-1, the J gene TRBJ1-2, with D possibly TRBD1 on 5 matching bases. CDR1 is SGHRS, CDR2 YFSETQ, per germline. This CDR3 is 15 amino acids long. V shed 4 bases and J shed 10 bases, with 23 bases lying between them. CDR3 residues: CASSLEGTPRAFYTF. CDR3 nucleotide sequence: TGCGCCAGCAGCCTGGAGGGGACCCCGAGGGCCTTCTACACCTTC.

The chain couples TRBV4-1 to TRBJ2-7, with 7 positions matching TRBD1. The J segment lost 0 bases and the V segment lost 3 bases, leaving 8 bases of the junction unmatched. The germline gives CDR1 MGHRA, CDR2 YSYEKL. The CDR3 totals 16 residues. DNA of the CDR3: TGCGCCAGCAGCCAGGATACAGGGGTGGGCTCCTACGAGCAGTACTTC. It encodes CASSQDTGVGSYEQYF.

The rearrangement joins TRBV6-1 to TRBJ2-7; a weak D match, TRBD2 (5 bases). Germline V gives CDR1 MNHNS, CDR2 SASEGT. V was trimmed by 4 bases and J by 6 bases, leaving 16 bases between them. This CDR3 spans 14 amino acids. The CDR3 coding sequence is TGTGCCAGCAGTGTAGTCAGAGAAGGGAGCGAGCAGTACTTC. Amino acid sequence: CASSVVREGSEQYF.

The gene calls are TRBV2 and TRBJ2-1; no clear D. Germline CDR1 SNHLY, CDR2 FYNNEI. The CDR3 extends over 13 amino acids. The V end lost 7 bases, the J end lost 12 bases, and 19 bases lay between the germline ends. The CDR3 sequence is CASTWKPLSGQFF. Here the CDR3 DNA reads TGTGCCAGCACCTGGAAGCCCCTAAGTGGGCAGTTCTTC.

CDR3 coding DNA: TGCGCCAGCAGCTTCGTACGGAATGAGCAGTTCTTC. This translates into CASSFVRNEQFF. V usage is TRBV5-1 and J usage is TRBJ2-1, with unresolved D. The CDR3 totals 12 residues. Between the trimmed V and J ends, which lost 2 bases and 7 bases, there was a span of 7 bases. CDR1 is SGHRS and CDR2 is YFSETQ in the germline V gene.

The V and J genes are TRBV19 and TRBJ1-2, with 8 bases identical to TRBD1. The CDR3 is 14 amino acids. V lost 5 bases, J lost 3 bases, and 5 bases stayed unmatched. Germline CDR1 and CDR2: LNHDA and SQIVND (reference sequence). CDR3 in amino acids: CASSQRDRHYGYTF. CDR3 nucleotides: TGTGCCAGTAGTCAACGGGACAGGCACTATGGCTACACCTTC. Using reference TRBV19 and TRBJ1-2 for the parts outside the CDR3, the full variable domain is DGGITQSPKYLFRKEGQNVTLSCEQNLNHDAMYWYRQDPGQGLRLIYYSQIVNDFQKGDIAEGYSVSREKKESFPLTVTSAQKNPTAFYLCASSQRDRHYGYTFGSGTRLTVV.

The CDR3 here is CASSYIRLDITGELFF. DNA of the CDR3: TGTGCCAGCAGTTACATCCGGCTAGATATAACCGGGGAGCTGTTTTTT. The chain links TRBV6-6 to TRBJ2-2; D unresolved. The CDR3 has 16 amino acids. V was pared by 2 bases and J by 5 bases, with 15 bases between. CDR1 is MNHNY, CDR2 SVGAGI, per germline (reference sequence).

CDR3 sequence: CASSLRDRGAYEQYF. CDR3 DNA sequence: TGTGCCAGCAGTCTCCGGGACAGGGGCGCCTACGAGCAGTACTTC. The rearrangement joins TRBV28 to TRBJ2-7; 10 bases fit TRBD1. The CDR3 loop spans 15 amino acids. The germline CDR1 and CDR2 sequences are MDHEN and SYDVKM. V lost 5 bases to trimming and J lost 2 bases; unmatched junction nucleotides: 6.

This rearrangement joins TRBV5-4 to TRBJ2-5, with no clear D. V shed 0 bases and J shed 4 bases, with 7 bases lying between them. Germline V CDR1 and CDR2: SGHNT, YYREEE (reference sequence). There are 13 residues in the CDR3. The CDR3: CASSLALGETQYF. The CDR3 coding sequence is TGTGCCAGCAGCTTGGCGTTAGGAGAGACCCAGTACTTC.

This chain uses TRBV9 with TRBJ1-4, with D unclear. The CDR3 loop spans 15 amino acids. The germline gives CDR1 SGDLS, CDR2 YYNGEE. Trimming left V 0 bases short and J 8 bases short, with 14 bases between. CDR3 protein: CASSVAGGSGEKLFF. The CDR3 DNA reads as TGTGCCAGCAGCGTAGCCGGAGGGAGTGGGGAAAAACTGTTTTTT.

The rearrangement joins TRBV25-1 to TRBJ1-2; D may be TRBD1 (6 bases). The CDR3 runs 15 residues. Trimming removed 4 bases at V and 7 bases at J, with 19 bases between. CDR1 is MGHDK and CDR2 is SYGVNS in the germline V gene. The CDR3, as DNA: TGTGCCAGCAGTGTCGCGGGGGACATCTATTTTGGCTACACCTTC. This codes for CASSVAGDIYFGYTF.

This chain links TRBV7-6 with TRBJ2-1; D not certain. Germline V gene lookup returns CDR1 SGHVS and CDR2 FNYEAQ. The CDR3 is 11 residues long. Trimming shortened V by 3 bases and J by 8 bases, and 5 bases separated the two germline ends. The CDR3 is CASSFEDEQFF. CDR3 bases: TGTGCCAGCAGCTTCGAGGATGAGCAGTTCTTC.

The chain links TRBV5-6 to TRBJ2-7; D possibly corresponds to TRBD2 (5 bases). Germline V gene lookup returns CDR1 SGHDT and CDR2 YYEEEE. The V and J ends lost 8 bases and 4 bases respectively, with 13 bases between them. The CDR3 length is 12 residues. The CDR3 sequence is CARTKDFYEQYF. Here the CDR3 DNA reads TGTGCCAGAACCAAGGACTTTTACGAGCAGTACTTC.

The rearrangement uses TRBV19 and TRBJ1-2; D is unresolved. The germline V and J ends were trimmed by 3 bases and 5 bases, with 13 bases remaining between them. Germline lookup yields CDR1 LNHDA and CDR2 SQIVND (reference sequence). The CDR3 length is 14 residues. For the CDR3, the DNA is TGTGCCAGTAGTATTTTAGACCCTTTTTATGGCTACACCTTC. This codes for CASSILDPFYGYTF.